One TCR beta chain is described in this entry. Its target is not known. This record belongs to a study of shared clonotypes between healthy human individuals. Whole-study context: Contributing individuals were a couple of females and three males aged 18 to 49. General study points: Rarefaction analysis demonstrated incomplete sorted-subset sequencing notwithstanding large depth.

This CDR3 contains 15 residues. The germline V gene has CDR1 SGHRS and CDR2 YFSETQ. V lost 2 bases, J lost 4 bases, and 5 bases stayed unmatched. The data were produced by immunoSEQ multiplex PCR, yet TCRdb's version contains in-frame clones alone and is incomplete. The table records roughly 2,500,000 clones, under 95% of them present only once. Input material: naive CD4+ T cells from PBMCs. Described subset: CD45RA+ positively selected. The gene calls are TRBV5-1 and TRBJ2-3; TRBD1 aligns across 9 bases. The sequence derives from a man aged 18 to 29 in good health. Some clones in this sample may be carry-over from other donors' samples. Written as DNA, the CDR3 is TGCGCCAGCAGCTTTAGACAGGGGGTTGCAGATACGCAGTATTTT. This gives the protein CASSFRQGVADTQYF.